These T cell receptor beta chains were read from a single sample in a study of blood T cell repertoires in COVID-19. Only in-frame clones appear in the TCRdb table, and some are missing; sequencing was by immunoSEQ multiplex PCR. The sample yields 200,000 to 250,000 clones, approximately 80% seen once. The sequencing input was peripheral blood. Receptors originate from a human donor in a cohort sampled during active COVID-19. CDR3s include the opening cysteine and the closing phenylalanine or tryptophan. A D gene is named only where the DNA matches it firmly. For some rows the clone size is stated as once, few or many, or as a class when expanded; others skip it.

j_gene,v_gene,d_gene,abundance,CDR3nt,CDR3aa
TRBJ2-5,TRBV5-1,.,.,TGCGCCAGCAGCTTGGGCAGGGCCCAAGAGACCCAGTACTTC,CASSLGRAQETQYF
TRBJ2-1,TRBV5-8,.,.,TGTGCCAGCAGATTCCGGGAACTCTACAATGAGCAGTTCTTC,CASRFRELYNEQFF
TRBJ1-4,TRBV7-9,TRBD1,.,TGTGCCAGCAGCCGGGACAGCACTGAAAAACTGTTTTTT,CASSRDSTEKLFF
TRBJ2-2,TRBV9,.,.,TGTGCCAGCAGCGTTGGGGAGTCGAACACCGGGGAGCTGTTTTTT,CASSVGESNTGELFF
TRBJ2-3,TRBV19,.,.,TGTGCCAGTAGTATAGGATCCCTAGCTCCCTCCACCCATACGCAGTATTTT,CASSIGSLAPSTHTQYF
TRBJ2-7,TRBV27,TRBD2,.,TGTGCCAGCAGGGACGACGGGAGCGGGAGGACCGAGCAGTACTTC,CASRDDGSGRTEQYF
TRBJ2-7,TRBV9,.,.,TGTGCCAGCAGCGTAGCCCCGAACCCCGCCGGCGAGCAGTACTTC,CASSVAPNPAGEQYF
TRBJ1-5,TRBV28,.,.,TGTGCCAGCAGTTCACCGGGAGGTGTCATATATAGTAGCAATCAGCCCCAGCATTTT,CASSSPGGVIYSSNQPQHF
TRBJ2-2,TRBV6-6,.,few,TGTGCCAGCACCCGGTTTTTGAACACCGGGGAGCTGTTTTTT,CASTRFLNTGELFF
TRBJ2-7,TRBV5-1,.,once,TGCGCCAGCAGCGCCCTCAACAGGGACTACGAGCAGTACTTC,CASSALNRDYEQYF
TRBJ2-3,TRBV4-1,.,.,TGCGCCAGCAGCCATGGAGGTAATACGCAGTATTTT,CASSHGGNTQYF
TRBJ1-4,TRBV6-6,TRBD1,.,TGTGCCAGCAGTTATAGACAGGGGAGAGAAAAACTGTTTTTT,CASSYRQGREKLFF
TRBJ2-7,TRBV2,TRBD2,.,TGTGCCAGCAGTGAAGATTATGGGACTAGCGGGATAGGGTACGAGCAGTACTTC,CASSEDYGTSGIGYEQYF
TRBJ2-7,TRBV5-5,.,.,TGTGCCAGCAGCTCGGGATATTCCTACGAGCAGTACTTC,CASSSGYSYEQYF
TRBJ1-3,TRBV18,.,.,TGTGCCAGCTCACCTGCCGAGGCCAGGGTCTCTGGAAACACCATATATTTT,CASSPAEARVSGNTIYF
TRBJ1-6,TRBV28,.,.,TGTGCCAGCAGTCCGGGACATCATTCTTTGGCCCTCCACTTT,CASSPGHHSLALHF
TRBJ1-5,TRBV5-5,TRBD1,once,TGTGCCAGCAGCCCGGGGACAGGATGGGAGCGCAATCAGCCCCAGCATTTT,CASSPGTGWERNQPQHF
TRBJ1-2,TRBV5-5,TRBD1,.,TGTGCCAGCAGTCCCAGGGCAGGGGGACAGAACTATGGCTACACCTTC,CASSPRAGGQNYGYTF
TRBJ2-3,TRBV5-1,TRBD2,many,TGCGCCAGCAGCTTTTTAGCGGGAGCCACAGATACGCAGTATTTT,CASSFLAGATDTQYF
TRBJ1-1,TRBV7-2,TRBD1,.,TGTGCCAGCAGCTTAGGACAGGGGGCAAATGAAGCTTTCTTT,CASSLGQGANEAFF
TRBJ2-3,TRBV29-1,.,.,TGCAGCGGGGGCGGGAACGGGGCAGATACGCAGTATTTT,CSGGGNGADTQYF
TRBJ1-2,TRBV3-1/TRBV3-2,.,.,TGTGCCAGCAGCCAGTATACAGGAAACTATGGCTACACCTTC,CASSQYTGNYGYTF
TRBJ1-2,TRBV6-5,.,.,TGTGCCAGCAGTTACAAGGGGCCCTATGGCTACACCTTC,CASSYKGPYGYTF
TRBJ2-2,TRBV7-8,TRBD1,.,TGTGCCAGCAGCTTAGTCAGGGGGACCCACACCGGGGAGCTGTTTTTT,CASSLVRGTHTGELFF
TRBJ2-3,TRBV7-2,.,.,TGTGCCAGCAGCTTAGTCGACAGACCCACAGATACGCAGTATTTT,CASSLVDRPTDTQYF
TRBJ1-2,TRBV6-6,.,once,TGTGCCAGCAGTCACCATGATCGGGGTAACTATGGCTACACCTTC,CASSHHDRGNYGYTF
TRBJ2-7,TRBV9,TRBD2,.,TGTGCCAGCAGTACGACTAGCAACTCCTACGAGCAGTACTTC,CASSTTSNSYEQYF
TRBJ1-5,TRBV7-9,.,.,TGTGCCAGCAGCTACGGGGATCAGCCCCAGCATTTT,CASSYGDQPQHF
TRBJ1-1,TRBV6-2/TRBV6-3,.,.,TGTGCCAGCAGTTACTCGGGGGCCCCGCGCTCTGAAGCTTTCTTT,CASSYSGAPRSEAFF
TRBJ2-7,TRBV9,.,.,TGTGCCAGCAGCGTAGGATCCAGATACGAGCAGTACTTC,CASSVGSRYEQYF
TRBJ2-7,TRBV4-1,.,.,TGCGCCAGCAGCCCCAGGGGTGGGGACGGCGAGCAGTACTTC,CASSPRGGDGEQYF
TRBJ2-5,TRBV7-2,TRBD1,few,TGTGCCAGCAGCCCGGGACAGGGGGTTCAAGAGACCCAGTACTTC,CASSPGQGVQETQYF
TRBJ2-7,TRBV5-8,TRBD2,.,TGTGCCAGCAGCCCGGAGGGACTAGCGGGGATCGACTACGAGCAGTACTTC,CASSPEGLAGIDYEQYF
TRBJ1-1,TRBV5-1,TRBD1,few,TGCGCCAGCAGCTTGTTTCTGGACAGGGACGCTGAAGCTTTCTTT,CASSLFLDRDAEAFF
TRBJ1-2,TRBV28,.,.,TGTGCCAGCACCCAGGGTCAGGGCAACTATGGCTACACCTTC,CASTQGQGNYGYTF
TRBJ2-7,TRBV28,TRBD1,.,TGTGCCAGCAGTTTGGGACAGGGAGGATACGAGCAGTACTTC,CASSLGQGGYEQYF
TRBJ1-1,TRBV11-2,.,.,TGTGCCAGCACGGACAGGAACACTGAAGCTTTCTTT,CASTDRNTEAFF
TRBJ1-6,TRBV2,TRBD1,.,TGTGCCAGCAGTGAAGCGGACAGGGTCTATTCACCCCTCCACTTT,CASSEADRVYSPLHF
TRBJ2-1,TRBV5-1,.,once,TGCGCCAGCAGCTCCATGAGGTACAATGAGCAGTTCTTC,CASSSMRYNEQFF
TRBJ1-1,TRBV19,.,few,TGTGCCAGTAGTATTAGCAGGGTAAACACTGAAGCTTTCTTT,CASSISRVNTEAFF
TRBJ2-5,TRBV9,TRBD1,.,TGTGCCAGCAGCGCACCGGGACAGGGGGCGCAGGATGGGACCCAGTACTTC,CASSAPGQGAQDGTQYF
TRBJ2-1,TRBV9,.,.,TGTGCCAGCAGCGTCTTGGGGGGGCTAGGTTCCCTTAATGAGCAGTTCTTC,CASSVLGGLGSLNEQFF
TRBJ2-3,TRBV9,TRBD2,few,TGTGCCAGCAGCGCGCTAGCGGGAGCAGATACGCAGTATTTT,CASSALAGADTQYF
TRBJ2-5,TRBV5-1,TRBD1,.,TGCGCCAGCAGCGCCGATGGACAGGGGAGGGAGACCCAGTACTTC,CASSADGQGRETQYF
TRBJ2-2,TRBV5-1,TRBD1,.,TGCGCCAGCAGCTCAAGACAGGGGCAGAACACCGGGGAGCTGTTTTTT,CASSSRQGQNTGELFF
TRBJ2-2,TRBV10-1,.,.,TGCGCCAGCGCAGCAGGGAACACCGGGGAGCTGTTTTTT,CASAAGNTGELFF
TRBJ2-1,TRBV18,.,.,TGTGCCAGCTCACCAAGTAGCTCCAACAATGAGCAGTTCTTC,CASSPSSSNNEQFF
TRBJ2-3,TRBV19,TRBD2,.,TGTGCCAGTAGTATGGCTAGCGGGAGCGGAGATACGCAGTATTTT,CASSMASGSGDTQYF
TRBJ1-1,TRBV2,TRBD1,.,TGTGCCAGCAGACTGGACAGGACTGCCACTGAAGCTTTCTTT,CASRLDRTATEAFF
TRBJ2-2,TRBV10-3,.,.,TGTGCCATCAGTGAGTCGAGGTCGCAATCCACCGGGGAGCTGTTTTTT,CAISESRSQSTGELFF
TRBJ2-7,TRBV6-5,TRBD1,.,TGTGCCAGCAGTTACCTTTTAGACAGGGGGCTGGCCGAGCAGTACTTC,CASSYLLDRGLAEQYF
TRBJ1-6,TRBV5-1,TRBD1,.,TGCGCCAGCGGCCTGGACGGACAGGGTTATTCACCCCTCCACTTT,CASGLDGQGYSPLHF
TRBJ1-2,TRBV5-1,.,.,TGCGCCAGCAGCTTGTTGGGGGGTTCATATGGCTACACCTTC,CASSLLGGSYGYTF
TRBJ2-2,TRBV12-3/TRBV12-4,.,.,TGTGCCAGCAGTTCTCAGGTGGCCGGGGAGCTGTTTTTT,CASSSQVAGELFF